This T cell receptor beta chain was profiled in a study of beta chain features in type 1 diabetes. Overall study findings and caveats: For Type 1 diabetes patients, all four CD4+ subsets carried TCRB CDR3s that were moderately but significantly shorter. A closer apparent resemblance between naive, central memory and Treg TCRB repertoires was seen in patients than in healthy donors.

cDNA synthesis used the whole RNA isolate, giving expressed TCRB sequences. Here immunoSEQ multiplex PCR was the method, and the copy in TCRdb shows in-frame clones only, minus some. The table has roughly 40,000 clones, roughly two thirds seen once. This clone is a singleton in its sample. Its antigen remains unidentified. Trimming took 4 bases from V and 0 from J, leaving 7 bases between them. Germline-derived CDR1 and CDR2 are MNHNY and SVGAGI (reference sequence). The CDR3 runs 14 residues. The rearrangement links TRBV6-6 to TRBJ2-1; D is unclear. This clonotype was obtained from a woman aged 25 to 39 in good health. Sequencing was done on a sample of Tregs from blood. In DNA, the CDR3 is TGTGCCAGCAGTTCTAAGAGCTCCTACAATGAGCAGTTCTTC. This codes for CASSSKSSYNEQFF.